Sequencing of this T cell receptor beta chain was carried out in a study of blood T cells in healthy people across ages (dated by TCRdb to about 2015). General notes on the study: Template switching captured roughly one uniquely barcoded TCR beta cDNA molecule per two T cells in model experiments. The study measured age-related changes in TCR beta repertoire diversity using deep sequencing normalized with unique cDNA molecular identifiers. Donors were grouped into four age groups: young (average approximately 15 years), middle-aged (39), aged (62) and long-lived (approximately 81). To avoid experimental bias, donors of different ages were distributed randomly across sequencing lanes. For two donors (one aged 18 to 29 and one aged 80 or older), the study analyzed two additional independent replicas of 1 million unique cDNA reads from the same blood draw.

Concerning this clonotype: Its antigen has not been determined. Per-nucleotide qualities are absent, and no much larger clonotype sits a single base away.

Donors were 40 or so systemically healthy Caucasian individuals from Russia aged roughly 6 to 95 years. Roughly 10 milliliters of peripheral blood were collected from each donor into EDTA-treated Vacutainer tubes. Ficoll-Paque density-gradient centrifugation was used to isolate PBMCs, with at least 6.5 million per sample. Total RNA, at least 6 micrograms per sample, was extracted from PBMCs with Trizol reagent. For every donor, an aliquot of PBMCs went through flow cytometry to measure the percentages of naive CD45RAhigh/CD27high T cells. Study-level results and caveats: Compared with the aged group, more naive CD4+ T cells, fewer expanded clones and increased TCR diversity were shown by the long-lived group, suggesting age selection. Because the CMV infection status of the donors was unknown, age-related changes in expanded clonotypes may potentially have been confounded. Because profiling used bulk unsorted PBMCs, naive and antigen-experienced compartments could not be compared conclusively. As age increased, observed TCR beta diversity per million T cells dropped in a roughly linear way, and a significant reduction was already evident by age about 40. Estimates of total diversity based on one million sequenced T cells were considered lower bounds and underestimates. A strong correlation was found between observed TCR beta diversity and the percentage of naive T cells measured by flow cytometry.

CDR1 DFQATT and CDR2 SNEGSKA were looked up in the germline V gene (reference sequence). The CDR3 holds 18 amino acids from the cysteine to the phenylalanine. Only CDR3 DNA is held: 54 bases, read in frame from base 1. Libraries came from 5' RACE. The sequencer was an Illumina HiSeq 2500. The second PCR ran for about 7 to 11 cycles and used a J-beta primer mix along with a sample-barcoded 5' primer. A template-switch 5' adaptor carrying 12 random nucleotides introduced a unique molecular identifier onto each TCR beta cDNA molecule. Each sample yielded at least 2.5 million CDR3-containing paired-end reads. First-strand cDNA synthesis was performed from all RNA using the Mint cDNA synthesis kit, with priming by a TRBC-specific oligonucleotide. Following uracil-DNA glycosylase treatment, a first 18-cycle PCR with universal primers M1SS and BC2_uni_R was performed on all cDNA. Processing in the source paper ran as follows. For normalization, 1 million high-quality reads, each with a distinct molecular identifier, were randomly selected from each sample. Reads with shared molecular identifiers were discarded instead of being binned into consensus sequences. MiTCR, with a Q25 quality threshold and the strictest error-elimination algorithm, was used for CDR3 identification, clonotype clustering and error correction. A nonparametric unseen species model with Euler transformation was used to estimate lower-bound total TCR beta diversity. The public reads were quality trimmed at Q25 with fastp and then assembled into clones with MiXCR by TCRdb, keeping productive beta chains. Rows with a matching CDR3 protein are joined into one entry that keeps the most common DNA and genes. TCRdb's processing, not the study's, gives the V and J calls here. The sample table lists hundreds of thousands of distinct CDR3 sequences, around 36% of them with a count of one. The top ten clones comprise under 15% of the sample.

This receptor was obtained from a man younger than 35 in good health. The chain is encoded by TRBV20-1 joined to TRBJ2-1; TRBD2 fits 10 bases in the junction. The DNA matches TRBJ2-7 better at its end, which makes the J call doubtful. Source material: blood. Here is the DNA: TGCAGTGCTAGAGGCGGGCTAGCGGGGGCCTACTCCTACAATGAGCAGTACTTC. Its protein reads: CSARGGLAGAYSYNEQYF.